These T cell receptor beta chains were read from a single sample in a study of cytomegalovirus exposure and HLA in healthy donors. Repertoires were generated with immunoSEQ multiplex PCR, while TCRdb's copy carries only in-frame clones and drops some. The repertoire holds more than 80,000 clones, with under 80% as singletons. Sequenced input: PBMCs. The receptors originated from a man between 60 and 75 years old in good health and CMV-seronegative. The CDR3 runs from the conserved cysteine through the conserved F or W. Fields, in order: J gene, V gene, D gene, clone size, CDR3 protein, CDR3 DNA. A D gene is named only where the DNA matches it firmly. Not every row has a clone size; where given, it reads once, few, many or a size class.

TRBJ2-1 | TRBV9 | TRBD1 | NA | CASSGGGRGNEQFF | TGTGCCAGCAGCGGAGGGGGCCGTGGAAATGAGCAGTTCTTC
TRBJ1-6 | TRBV4-1 | NA | NA | CASSHRLEDSPLHF | TGCGCCAGCAGCCACCGGCTAGAGGATTCACCCCTCCACTTT
TRBJ2-5 | TRBV9 | TRBD2 | NA | CASSRPRGGQETQYF | TGTGCCAGCTCCAGGCCGCGGGGGGGACAAGAGACCCAGTACTTC
TRBJ2-7 | TRBV5-4 | TRBD2 | NA | CASSAQRGSSYEQYF | TGTGCCAGCAGCGCCCAGCGGGGGTCCTCCTACGAGCAGTACTTC
TRBJ2-4 | TRBV5-1 | TRBD1 | NA | CASTGTGVNIQYF | TGCGCCAGCACCGGGACAGGGGTGAACATTCAGTACTTC
TRBJ2-1 | TRBV5-8 | NA | NA | CASSLTSKQFF | TGTGCCAGCAGCTTGACTAGTAAGCAGTTCTTC
TRBJ1-4 | TRBV5-1 | TRBD1 | NA | CASSLEAGGREKLFF | TGCGCCAGCAGCTTGGAGGCAGGGGGGCGGGAAAAACTGTTTTTT
TRBJ2-5 | TRBV5-4 | TRBD2 | NA | CASSPLAGGAETQYF | TGTGCCAGCAGCCCTTTAGCGGGGGGCGCGGAGACCCAGTACTTC
TRBJ2-7 | TRBV7-8 | NA | NA | CASGAGEQYF | TGTGCCAGCGGGGCCGGGGAGCAGTACTTC
TRBJ1-1 | TRBV5-6 | NA | few | CASSFGPMNTEAFF | TGTGCCAGCAGCTTCGGTCCCATGAACACTGAAGCTTTCTTT
TRBJ1-5 | TRBV30 | NA | NA | CAWSVGRVGNQPQHF | TGTGCCTGGAGTGTGGGGAGGGTCGGCAATCAGCCCCAGCATTTT
TRBJ2-7 | TRBV5-1 | TRBD1 | few | CASRTTGASSYEQYF | TGCGCCAGCAGGACGACAGGGGCGAGCTCCTACGAGCAGTACTTC
TRBJ1-2 | TRBV7-8 | NA | few | CASSPNVGESRSRGYTF | TGTGCCAGCAGCCCAAACGTAGGGGAATCAAGGTCGCGTGGCTACACCTTC
TRBJ2-7 | TRBV21-1 | NA | NA | CASSRWTGKGYEQYF | TGTGCCAGCAGCAGATGGACAGGGAAGGGCTACGAGCAGTACTTC
TRBJ2-5 | TRBV5-1 | TRBD2 | NA | CASSPQTSVQETQYF | TGCGCCAGCAGCCCCCAGACTAGCGTCCAAGAGACCCAGTACTTC
TRBJ1-5 | TRBV5-6 | TRBD1 | NA | CASSGYRGSNQPQHF | TGTGCCAGCAGCGGATACAGGGGTAGCAATCAGCCCCAGCATTTT